The present T cell receptor (beta chain) was sequenced within a study of blood T cell repertoires in COVID-19. Study overall: Nucleic acid was either cDNA or gDNA, and it came from T cells, B-cell-depleted T cells, or PBMCs.

Under the authors' procedure: The assay estimated nucleated cells by amplifying reference gene primers. TCRdb's table, derived via immunoSEQ multiplex PCR, lists solely in-frame clones and lacks some. From that table come the V and J calls and clone size; the DNA was used to work out D and trimming. The sample lists some 210,000 clones, roughly 89% seen once, with 6.5% in the top ten. Sample: peripheral blood. This TCR was recovered from a man in his sixties who had recovered from COVID-19.

The CDR3, as DNA: TGTGCCAGCAGTTTATACGGGGGGCAGAGGGATACGCAGTATTTT. Translated: CASSLYGGQRDTQYF. V gene TRBV27 combines with J gene TRBJ2-3; possibly TRBD2 for D (7 bases). The length of the CDR3 is 15 residues. Per the germline V gene, CDR1 is MNHEY and CDR2 is SMNVEV (reference sequence). The V gene lost 1 base and the J gene lost 6 bases, with 14 bases spanning the gap.